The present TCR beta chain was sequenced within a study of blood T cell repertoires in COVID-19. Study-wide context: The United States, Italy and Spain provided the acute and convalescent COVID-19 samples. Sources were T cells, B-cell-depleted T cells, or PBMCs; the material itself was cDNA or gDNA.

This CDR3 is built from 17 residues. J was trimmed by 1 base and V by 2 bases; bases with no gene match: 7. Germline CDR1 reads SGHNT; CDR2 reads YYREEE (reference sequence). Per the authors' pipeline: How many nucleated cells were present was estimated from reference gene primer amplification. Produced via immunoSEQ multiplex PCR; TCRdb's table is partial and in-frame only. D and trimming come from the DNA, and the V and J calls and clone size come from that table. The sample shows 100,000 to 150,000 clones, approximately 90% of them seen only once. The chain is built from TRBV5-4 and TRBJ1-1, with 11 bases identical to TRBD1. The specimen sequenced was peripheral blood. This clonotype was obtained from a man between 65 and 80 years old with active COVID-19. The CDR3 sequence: CASSLGDRGLANTEAFF. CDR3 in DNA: TGTGCCAGCAGCTTAGGGGACAGGGGGTTGGCGAACACTGAAGCTTTCTTT. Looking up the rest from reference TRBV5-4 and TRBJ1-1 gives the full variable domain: ETGVTQSPTHLIKTRGQQVTLRCSSQSGHNTVSWYQQALGQGPQFIFQYYREEENGRGNFPPRFSGLQFPNYSSELNVNALELDDSALYLCASSLGDRGLANTEAFFGQGTRLTVV.